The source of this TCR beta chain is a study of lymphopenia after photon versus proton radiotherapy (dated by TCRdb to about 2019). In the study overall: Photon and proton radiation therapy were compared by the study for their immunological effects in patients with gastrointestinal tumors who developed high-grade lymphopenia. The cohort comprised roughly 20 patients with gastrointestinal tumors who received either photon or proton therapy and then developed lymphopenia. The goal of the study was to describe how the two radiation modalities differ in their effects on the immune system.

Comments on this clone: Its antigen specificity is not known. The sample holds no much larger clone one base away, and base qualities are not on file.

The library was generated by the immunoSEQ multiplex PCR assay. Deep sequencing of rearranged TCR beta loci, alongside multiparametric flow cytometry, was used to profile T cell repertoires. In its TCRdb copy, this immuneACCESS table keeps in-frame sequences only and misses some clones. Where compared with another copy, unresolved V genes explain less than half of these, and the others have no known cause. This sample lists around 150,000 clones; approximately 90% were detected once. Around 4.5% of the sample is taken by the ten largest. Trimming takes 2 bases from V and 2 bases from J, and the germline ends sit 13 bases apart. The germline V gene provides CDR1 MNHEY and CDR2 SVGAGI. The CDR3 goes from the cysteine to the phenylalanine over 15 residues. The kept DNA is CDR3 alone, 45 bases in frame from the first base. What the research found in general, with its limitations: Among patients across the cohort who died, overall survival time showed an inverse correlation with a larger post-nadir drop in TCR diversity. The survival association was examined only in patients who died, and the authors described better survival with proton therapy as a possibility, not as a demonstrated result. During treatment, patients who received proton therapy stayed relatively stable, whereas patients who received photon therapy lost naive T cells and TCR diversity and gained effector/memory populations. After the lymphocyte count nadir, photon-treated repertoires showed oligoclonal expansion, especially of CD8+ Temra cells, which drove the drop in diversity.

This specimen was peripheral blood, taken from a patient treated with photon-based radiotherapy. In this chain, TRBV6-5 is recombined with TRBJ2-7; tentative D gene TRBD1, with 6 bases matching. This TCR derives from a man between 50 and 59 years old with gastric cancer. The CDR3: CASSYAAGAAYEQYF. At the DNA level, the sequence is TGTGCCAGCAGTTACGCGGCAGGGGCCGCCTACGAGCAGTACTTC.